Detailed here is one T cell receptor beta chain. Antigen specificity is unknown. The time point is: week 47, end of study. Topical imiquimod accompanied each vaccine dose, which consisted of 300 ug of mutant IDH1 20-mer peptide. In weeks 1, 3, 5, 7, 11, 15, 19 and 23, patients were vaccinated. The donors had new WHO grade 3 or 4 astrocytomas; these were IDH1-mutant and ATRX-lost. The repertoire was sequenced with immunoSEQ multiplex PCR; TCRdb's copy has only in-frame clones and lacks some. The sample has tens of thousands of clones; roughly four fifths are singletons. Germline CDR1 and CDR2: SGDLS and YYNGEE. CDR3 length equals 15 residues. Deletions cut 2 bases from V and 0 bases from J, with 9 bases between. The data derive from a study of a mutant IDH1 vaccine in newly diagnosed glioma. On the study more broadly: With temozolomide cycles, or 4-6 weeks after radiotherapy alone, vaccination was started. Those enrolled had earlier been treated with radiotherapy, temozolomide, or both, mostly both.

The sequenced sample was PBMCs, obtained from a glioma patient whose treatment included an IDH1 peptide vaccine. The chain joins TRBV9 to TRBJ1-5; D might be TRBD1 (5 bases). The sequence derives from a man between 25 and 39 years old with glioma. The CDR3 sequence is CASSVGPYSNQPQHF. The CDR3 DNA reads TGTGCCAGCAGCGTGGGACCTTATAGCAATCAGCCCCAGCATTTT.